The sequence of this TCR beta chain was determined in a study of T cell responses to AZD1222 COVID-19 vaccine. Clones were read by immunoSEQ multiplex PCR, and TCRdb kept only the in-frame ones, dropping some. The sample lists around 80,000 clones, more than 75% occurring once. The CDR3 consists of 11 residues. Germline loops: CDR1 DFQATT, CDR2 SNEGSKA (reference sequence). V was clipped by 6 bases and J by 7 bases, with 12 bases between them. This clonotype was obtained from an adult in good health. This sequence joins TRBV20-1 and TRBJ1-2; D gene ambiguous. The sample consisted of peripheral blood, taken on day 0 of AZD1222 vaccination. CDR3 DNA sequence: TGCAGTGCCGCAAGACTTCCTGGCTACACCTTC. Protein: CSAARLPGYTF.